This T cell receptor (beta chain) was recorded in a study of T cell responses to AZD1222 COVID-19 vaccine. Germline CDR1 SGHNT, CDR2 YYREEE (reference sequence). V gave up 4 bases and J gave up 9 bases, with 13 bases separating them. This CDR3 contains 13 residues. Profiled with immunoSEQ multiplex PCR; TCRdb holds only in-frame clones, not every one. This table holds some 190,000 clones, 94% found once. The sequences come from peripheral blood, collected 28 days after the second dose of the MenACWY control vaccine. The clonotype originates from an adult who received the MenACWY meningococcal vaccine as a control. V is TRBV5-4 and J is TRBJ2-2; D might be TRBD1 (6 bases). CDR3 sequence reads: CASSQQGHRELFF. The CDR3 DNA reads as TGTGCCAGCAGCCAACAGGGACACCGGGAGCTGTTTTTT.